Each of the 12 T cell receptor beta chains below was sequenced from the same sample in a study of T cell changes during pregnancy in multiple sclerosis. Libraries were prepared by immunoSEQ multiplex PCR; TCRdb keeps only in-frame clonotypes and omits some of them. The sample lists approximately 72,000 clones; around 90% were seen once. Here the sequenced sample was peripheral blood, taken in the first trimester of pregnancy. These receptors all come from a female donor in good health, enrolled as a control in a pregnancy study.

V is TRBV29-1 and J is TRBJ2-5; maybe TRBD2 (6 bases). The V end was cut by 5 bases, the J end by 5 bases, with 18 bases between. The CDR3 covers 14 residues. CDR1 is SQVTM, CDR2 ANQGSEA, per germline. DNA for the CDR3: TGCAGCGTTTCCAAGGGGAGCGGAGGGGAGACCCAGTACTTC. Its protein is CSVSKGSGGETQYF.

As DNA, the CDR3 is TGCGCCAGCAGCTTGGGGCCTCTCAGTAACGAGGGAGATACGCAGTATTTT. Translated, it gives CASSLGPLSNEGDTQYF. The chain joins TRBV5-1 to TRBJ2-3, with a possible D match to TRBD2 (5 bases). The CDR3 is 17 amino acids. CDR1 is SGHRS and CDR2 is YFSETQ in the germline V gene. V was clipped by 0 bases and J by 5 bases, with 19 bases between them.

The count of this clone is one. V gene TRBV30 combines with J gene TRBJ1-6; D is unclear. V lost 1 base and J 9 bases, leaving 10 bases between the germline ends. The CDR3 spans 13 residues. Germline values: CDR1 GTSNPN, CDR2 SVGIG (reference sequence). CDR3 sequence: CAWSDRISSPLHF. The CDR3 nucleotides are TGTGCCTGGAGTGACAGAATCAGTTCACCCCTCCACTTT. Using reference TRBV30 and TRBJ1-6 for the parts outside the CDR3, the full variable domain is SQTIHQWPATLVQPVGSPLSLECTVEGTSNPNLYWYRQAAGRGLQLLFYSVGIGQISSEVPQNLSASRPQDRQFILSSKKLLLSDSGFYLCAWSDRISSPLHFGNGTRLTVT.

The J gene is TRBJ2-5, the V gene TRBV7-8; 10 bases map to TRBD1. Germline V gives CDR1 SGHVS, CDR2 FQNEAQ. The CDR3 is 16 residues long. V trimming: 5 bases; J trimming: 4 bases; junction bases outside the gene matches: 10. CDR3 bases: TGTGCCAGCAGCACCAATCCGACAGGGGGCTTAGAGACCCAGTACTTC. This encodes CASSTNPTGGLETQYF.

The chain links TRBV7-2 to TRBJ2-7, with 11 nucleotides matching TRBD2. Per the germline V gene, CDR1 is SGHTA and CDR2 is FQGNSA. Losses at the gene ends were 9 bases for V and 7 bases for J; bases not matched to a gene: 14. The CDR3 length is 15 residues. CDR3 region: CASILAGGQGQEQYF. In nucleotides, the CDR3 is TGTGCCAGTATCTTAGCGGGAGGGCAAGGCCAAGAGCAGTACTTC.

The J gene is TRBJ1-2, the V gene TRBV15; 10 nucleotides line up with TRBD1. J gave up 4 bases and V 1 base, and 3 bases lay outside the gene matches. Germline-derived CDR1 and CDR2 are LNHNV and YYDKDF (reference sequence). This CDR3 has 15 amino acids. The CDR3 sequence: CATSRGGTGVYGYTF. DNA for the CDR3: TGTGCCACCAGCAGAGGGGGGACAGGGGTCTATGGCTACACCTTC.

Only a few counts were recorded for this clone. V and J are TRBV5-6 and TRBJ2-5; no definite D call. Germline V gene sequence: CDR1 SGHDT, CDR2 YYEEEE. This CDR3 contains 13 residues. The V end lost 3 bases, the J end lost 2 bases, and 8 bases lay between the germline ends. CDR3 sequence (DNA): TGTGCCAGCAGCTGGGCAAGGCAAGAGACCCAGTACTTC. Residues: CASSWARQETQYF.

This chain links TRBV7-9 with TRBJ2-5, with TRBD2 matching 10 bases. The CDR3 runs to 18 residues. Germline V lookup: CDR1 SEHNR, CDR2 FQNEAQ (reference sequence). After removal of 1 base from V and 4 bases from J, the junction contained 12 bases not matched to a gene. The CDR3 sequence is CASSLGSTSGAEGETQYF. DNA of the CDR3: TGTGCCAGCAGCTTAGGGTCCACTAGCGGGGCCGAGGGAGAGACCCAGTACTTC.

The genes are TRBV5-6 and TRBJ2-1, with D tentatively TRBD1 (6 bases). Germline values: CDR1 SGHDT, CDR2 YYEEEE. The CDR3 extends over 16 amino acids. Trimming removed 2 bases from V and 7 bases from J, with 19 bases in between. The CDR3 loop is CASSLDRLGARNEQFF. Here the CDR3 DNA reads TGTGCCAGCAGCTTAGATCGGTTGGGGGCGAGGAATGAGCAGTTCTTC. The complete variable domain, with remaining parts taken from reference TRBV5-6 and TRBJ2-1, reads DAGVTQSPTHLIKTRGQQVTLRCSPKSGHDTVSWYQQALGQGPQFIFQYYEEEERQRGNFPDRFSGHQFPNYSSELNVNALLLGDSALYLCASSLDRLGARNEQFFGPGTRLTVL.

This clone was recorded only once. The CDR3 sequence is CASSSYNRGFSNEQFF. CDR3 sequence (DNA): TGTGCCAGCAGCTCCTACAACCGGGGATTCTCGAATGAGCAGTTCTTC. This chain joins TRBV13 and TRBJ2-1, with TRBD2 as a possible D gene (5 bases). Germline assignment: CDR1 PRHDT and CDR2 FYEKMQ (reference sequence). This CDR3 contains 16 residues. V lost 4 bases and J 7 bases, leaving 20 bases between the germline ends.

The rearrangement uses TRBV4-1 and TRBJ2-3; D is unresolved. CDR3 size: 15 residues. From germline, CDR1 is MGHRA and CDR2 YSYEKL. Trimming shortened V by 1 base and J by 1 base, and 9 bases separated the two germline ends. This CDR3 reads CASSQVQEGTDTQYF. The CDR3 DNA reads as TGCGCCAGCAGCCAAGTTCAAGAGGGCACAGATACGCAGTATTTT.

This clone showed up just a few times. The chain joins TRBV7-9 to TRBJ2-1; TRBD2 matches 11 bases. Trimming removed 0 bases from V and 8 bases from J; junction bases left unmatched: 3. CDR3 length: 15 residues. Germline lookup yields CDR1 SEHNR and CDR2 FQNEAQ (reference sequence). As DNA, the CDR3 is TGTGCCAGCAGCTTAGCACTAGCGGGAGACCATGAGCAGTTCTTC. This sequence encodes CASSLALAGDHEQFF.